The clone carrying this TCR beta chain was observed a handful of times. Its antigen is not identified. This entry is derived from a study of identical twins. Study findings and constraints: Twin pairs' shared out-of-frame alpha sequences were enriched in low generation probability.

The CDR3 has 16 residues. J lost 0 bases, V lost 5 bases, and 11 bases had no gene match. The germline V gene has CDR1 DFQATT and CDR2 SNEGSKA (reference sequence). A universal primer binding site was introduced by template switching. The final cDNA contained unique molecular identifiers. In TCRdb, the 5' RACE reads were re-called with MiXCR into one record per CDR3 protein. The sample contains 700,000 to 950,000 distinct CDR3 sequences, approximately 13% of which appear only once. These data were likewise used in another study, on yellow fever vaccine responses in identical twins.

V usage is TRBV20-1 and J usage is TRBJ2-3, with TRBD1 matching over 7 bases. The TCR sequence derives from a woman aged 18-29 years in good health. The sample comprised PBMCs. The CDR3 protein is CSAPPGDRTSTDTQYF. Here the CDR3 DNA reads TGCAGTGCTCCTCCTGGGGACAGAACTAGCACAGATACGCAGTATTTT.